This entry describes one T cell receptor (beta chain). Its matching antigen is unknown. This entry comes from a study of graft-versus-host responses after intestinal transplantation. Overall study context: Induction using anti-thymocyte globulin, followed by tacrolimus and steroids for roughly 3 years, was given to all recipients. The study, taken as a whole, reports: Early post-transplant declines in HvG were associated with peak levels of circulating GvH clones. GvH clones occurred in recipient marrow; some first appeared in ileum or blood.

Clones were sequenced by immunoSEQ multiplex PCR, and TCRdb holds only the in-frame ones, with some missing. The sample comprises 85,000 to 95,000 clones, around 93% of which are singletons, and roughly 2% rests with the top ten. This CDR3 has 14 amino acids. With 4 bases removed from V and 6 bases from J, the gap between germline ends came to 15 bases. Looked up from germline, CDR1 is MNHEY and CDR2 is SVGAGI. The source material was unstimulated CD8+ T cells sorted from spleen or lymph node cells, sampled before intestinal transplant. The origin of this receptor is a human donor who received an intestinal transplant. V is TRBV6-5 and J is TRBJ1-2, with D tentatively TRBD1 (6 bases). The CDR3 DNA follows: TGTGCCAGCAGTTCCCTAGGGGGGGCGCATGGCTACACCTTC. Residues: CASSSLGGAHGYTF.